These 7 T cell receptor beta chains came from one sample sequenced in a study of T cells in localized non-small cell lung cancer. Assay: immunoSEQ multiplex PCR; the TCRdb copy retains only in-frame clones and omits some. The sample lists over 30,000 clones, approximately 78% occurring once. The source material was peripheral blood, sampled before any cancer treatment. These receptors came from a male donor older than 55 with stage II squamous cell lung carcinoma.

The chain links TRBV6-5 to TRBJ1-6; the D is unclear. Germline CDR1 and CDR2: MNHEY and SVGAGI. Between the trimmed V and J ends, which lost 7 bases and 8 bases, there was a span of 15 bases. The CDR3 has 14 amino acids. The CDR3 spells CASTGSFSDSPLHF. Here the CDR3 DNA reads TGTGCCAGCACCGGGTCCTTTAGCGATTCACCCCTCCACTTT.

The CDR3 DNA follows: TGTGCCAGCAGCCCCATAGGACAGGCTCGATCTGGGGCCAACGTCCTGACTTTC. Amino acid sequence: CASSPIGQARSGANVLTF. The gene calls are TRBV11-2 and TRBJ2-6, with 7 positions matching TRBD1. The CDR3 totals 18 residues. Germline CDR1 SGHAT, CDR2 FQNNGV. Trimming at V came to 5 bases and at J to 1 base, leaving 11 bases not matched to a gene.

This clone was found a few times. The chain recombines TRBV18 with TRBJ1-1, with 7 bases that match TRBD1. This CDR3 contains 15 residues. The J segment lost 3 bases and the V segment lost 1 base, leaving 5 bases of the junction unmatched. The germline V gene has CDR1 KGHSH and CDR2 LQKENI. CDR3 coding DNA: TGTGCCAGCTCACCACGCGCAGGGGGGTACACTGAAGCTTTCTTT. The encoded protein is CASSPRAGGYTEAFF.

The chain joins TRBV5-4 to TRBJ2-7; no firm D call. There are 14 residues in the CDR3. V was cut by 2 bases and J by 0 bases, with 9 bases left in between. In germline, CDR1 is SGHNT, CDR2 YYREEE (reference sequence). The DNA of the CDR3 is TGTGCCAGCAGCTTCGGCTCTCACTCCTACGAGCAGTACTTC. Amino acids: CASSFGSHSYEQYF.

This clone turned up a few times. The J gene is TRBJ2-2, the V gene TRBV13; D may be TRBD1 or TRBD2 (6 bases each). Germline assignment: CDR1 PRHDT and CDR2 FYEKMQ (reference sequence). The CDR3 runs 15 residues. Trimming shortened V by 3 bases and J by 3 bases, and 11 bases separated the two germline ends. CDR3 bases: TGTGCCAGCAGCTTCTCGAGGGGGGACACCGGGGAGCTGTTTTTT. This translates into CASSFSRGDTGELFF.

This sequence joins TRBV7-9 and TRBJ1-2; D unresolved. The CDR3 totals 14 residues. V was trimmed by 0 bases and J by 3 bases, leaving 8 bases between them. Germline V gives CDR1 SEHNR, CDR2 FQNEAQ (reference sequence). CDR3 DNA sequence: TGTGCCAGCAGCTTAGCGGTATCCTACTATGGCTACACCTTC. It is translated as CASSLAVSYYGYTF.

The rearrangement joins TRBV15 to TRBJ2-1; either TRBD1 or TRBD2 may supply D (6 bases each). This CDR3 is 18 amino acids long. Germline V gene lookup returns CDR1 LNHNV and CDR2 YYDKDF (reference sequence). Trimming took 0 bases from V and 3 from J, leaving 18 bases between them. CDR3 nucleotides: TGTGCCACCAGCAGAGAGGCGCGGGGAAGGGGGGTCTACAATGAGCAGTTCTTC. Residues: CATSREARGRGVYNEQFF.